The 14 T cell receptor beta chains in this list originate from one sample, sequenced in a study of breast tumors, draining lymph nodes, adjacent tissues. Axillary draining lymph nodes of breast cancer patients supplied the node samples. TCRdb processed the multiplex PCR reads anew with MiXCR; each CDR3 protein has one entry. The sample holds 180,000 or so distinct CDR3 sequences, about 34% seen once. The sample consisted of axillary lymph node tissue. The receptors stem from a female donor with breast cancer. Some clones in this sample may be carry-over from other donors' samples.

Turning to this clonotype: This may stem from a read error, because a much larger clone lies one nucleotide away. The conserved final phenylalanine or tryptophan is absent from the CDR3, which likely points to a read error. This chain uses TRBV14 with TRBJ2-5; D gene unclear. CDR1 and CDR2 from the germline V gene are SGHDN and FVKESK. The ends were cut back, 6 bases at V and 5 bases at J, with 13 bases in the middle. CDR3 length: 13 residues. Here the CDR3 reads CASRSGIWETQYS. CDR3 bases: TGTGCCAGCAGGAGTGGGATATGGGAGACCCAGTACTCC.

Many counts were recorded for this clonotype. CDR3 coding DNA: TGTGCCAGCAGTCCCCAGGGGTGGCGGGGCACCGGGGAGCTGTTTTTT. It yields the protein CASSPQGWRGTGELFF. The rearrangement joins TRBV6-5 to TRBJ2-2; D could derive from TRBD1 or TRBD2 (6 bases each). The V end lost 5 bases, the J end lost 4 bases, and 17 bases lay between the germline ends. CDR1 is MNHEY, CDR2 SVGAGI, per germline. CDR3 size: 16 residues.

This clonotype was recorded at least ten times. V and J are TRBV4-2 and TRBJ2-1, with D maybe TRBD2 (5 bases). The length of the CDR3 is 16 residues. Germline CDR1 and CDR2: LGHNA and YNFKEQ. Trimming removed 0 bases at V and 2 bases at J, with 11 bases between. The CDR3 is CASSQDWENAYNEQFF. CDR3 in DNA: TGTGCCAGCAGCCAAGATTGGGAGAACGCCTACAATGAGCAGTTCTTC.

The chain carries TRBV7-9 and TRBJ2-5; D might be TRBD1 or TRBD2, each matching 7 bases. Trimming shortened V by 4 bases and J by 5 bases, and 17 bases separated the two germline ends. Germline CDR1 and CDR2: SEHNR and FQNEAQ (reference sequence). The length of the CDR3 is 15 residues. The CDR3 region has the DNA TGTGCCAGCAGCTACGACAGGGACTACCGTGAGACCCAGTACTTC. Amino acid sequence: CASSYDRDYRETQYF.

This clonotype appeared many times. This chain joins TRBV6-4 and TRBJ2-3, with 9 positions matching TRBD2. CDR3 size: 15 residues. The J segment lost 5 bases and the V segment lost 4 bases, leaving 7 bases of the junction unmatched. The V gene's germline CDR1 is MRHNA and CDR2 SNTAGT. Here the CDR3 DNA reads TGTGCCAGCAGTGTTTCAGCGGGAGGCATAGATACGCAGTATTTT. It translates to CASSVSAGGIDTQYF.

Many counts were recorded for this clonotype. The V call is TRBV7-8, the J call TRBJ2-7; the D gene is possibly TRBD1 (6 bases). The CDR3 contains 13 residues. CDR1 is SGHVS and CDR2 is FQNEAQ in the germline V gene. V lost 8 bases and J 5 bases, leaving 16 bases between the germline ends. CDR3 amino acids: CASARRGIDEQYF. Here the CDR3 DNA reads TGTGCCAGCGCCCGCAGGGGCATAGACGAGCAGTACTTC.

This clonotype was seen repeatedly, ten times or more. The rearrangement uses TRBV20-1 and TRBJ2-3; 10 bases are shared with TRBD2. With V trimmed by 0 bases and J by 5 bases, 11 bases remained unmatched. The CDR3 runs 17 residues. Germline V CDR1 and CDR2: DFQATT, SNEGSKA (reference sequence). The CDR3 DNA reads as TGCAGTGCTAGAGACCTGAGCGGGGGGGCGAGAGGAGATACGCAGTATTTT. It encodes CSARDLSGGARGDTQYF.

The chain combines TRBV28 with TRBJ2-4; 8 bases are a match to TRBD2. Germline CDR1 is MDHEN and CDR2 is SYDVKM. The CDR3 covers 18 residues. V lost 3 bases to trimming and J lost 0 bases; unmatched junction nucleotides: 10. DNA for the CDR3: TGTGCCAGCAGTTTTCCGCCAAGCGGGGGCCTAGCCAAAAACATTCAGTACTTC. Translation: CASSFPPSGGLAKNIQYF.

This clonotype came up many times. This chain uses TRBV6-5 with TRBJ1-3, with unresolved D. Germline V CDR1 and CDR2: MNHEY, SVGAGI. V lost 4 bases and J lost 0, with 7 bases in between. This CDR3 has 14 amino acids. The DNA of the CDR3 is TGTGCCAGCAGTTCCTTCGGCTCTGGAAACACCATATATTTT. Translation: CASSSFGSGNTIYF.

This clonotype occurred many times. This sequence joins TRBV7-2 and TRBJ2-4; D uncertain. Looked up from germline, CDR1 is SGHTA and CDR2 is FQGNSA. The CDR3 is 12 amino acids. V was cut by 4 bases and J by 7 bases, with 8 bases left in between. The CDR3 DNA follows: TGTGCCAGCAGCTCCCCTATCAACATTCAGTACTTC. It codes for CASSSPINIQYF.

CDR3 DNA sequence: TGTGCCATCAGTGAGTCGGGGATCGCTGGTGAGCAGTTCTTC. Its protein product is CAISESGIAGEQFF. J is TRBJ2-1 and V is TRBV10-3; D gene unclear. Trimming stripped 0 bases from V and 9 bases from J, with 12 bases between. This CDR3 spans 14 amino acids. Germline V gene data show CDR1 as ENHRY and CDR2 as SYGVKD.

This clonotype occurred once. Possible read error: a much larger clone is one base away. This chain joins TRBV7-2 and TRBJ1-1; D gene ambiguous. The CDR3 sequence is 13 residues long. CDR1 and CDR2 (germline): SGHTA, FQGNSA. The CDR3 DNA follows: TGTGCCAGCAGCGCCGGCCTGAACGCTGAAGCTTTCTTT. It specifies CASSAGLNAEAFF.

Ten or more counts support this clonotype. The CDR3 region is CASSPWGSSYNEQFF. DNA for the CDR3: TGTGCCAGCAGCCCTTGGGGGAGCTCCTACAATGAGCAGTTCTTC. The chain carries TRBV11-2 and TRBJ2-1; D tentatively fits TRBD1 or TRBD2 (5 bases each). The CDR3 totals 15 residues. Between the trimmed V and J ends, which lost 5 bases and 0 bases, there was a span of 11 bases. Germline assignment: CDR1 SGHAT and CDR2 FQNNGV.

This clonotype was recorded many times. The gene calls are TRBV6-5 and TRBJ2-1; TRBD2 is a possible D gene (6 bases). V was pared by 6 bases and J by 0 bases, with 18 bases between. Germline CDR1 is MNHEY and CDR2 is SVGAGI. The CDR3 extends over 17 amino acids. The CDR3, as DNA: TGTGCCAGCAGCCCACTAGGGGCGGGAAGCTCCTACAATGAGCAGTTCTTC. It is translated as CASSPLGAGSSYNEQFF.